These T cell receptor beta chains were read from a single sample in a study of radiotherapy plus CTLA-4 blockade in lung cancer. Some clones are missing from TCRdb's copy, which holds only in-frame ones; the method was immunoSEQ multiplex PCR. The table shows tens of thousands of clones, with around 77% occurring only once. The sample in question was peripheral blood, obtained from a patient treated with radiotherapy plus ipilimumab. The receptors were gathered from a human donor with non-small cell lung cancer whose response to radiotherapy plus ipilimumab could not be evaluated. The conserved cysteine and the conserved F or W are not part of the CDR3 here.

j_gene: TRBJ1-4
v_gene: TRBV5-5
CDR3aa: ASSQYVEKLF

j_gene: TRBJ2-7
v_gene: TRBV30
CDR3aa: AWGRTVNEQY

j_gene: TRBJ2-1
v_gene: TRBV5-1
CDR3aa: ASSLVLAGVGEQF

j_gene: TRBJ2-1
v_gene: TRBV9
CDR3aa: ASSAQLAYNEQF

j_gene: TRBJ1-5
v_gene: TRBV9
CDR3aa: ASSVDTYQPQH

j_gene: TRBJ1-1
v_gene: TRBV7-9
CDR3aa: ASSSITSEAF

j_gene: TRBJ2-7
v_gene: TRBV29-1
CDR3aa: SVEGGLAGGYYEQY

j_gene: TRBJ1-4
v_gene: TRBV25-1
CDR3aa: ASSGPSGMREKLF

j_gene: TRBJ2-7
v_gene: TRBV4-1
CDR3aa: ASSLDTSVYEQY

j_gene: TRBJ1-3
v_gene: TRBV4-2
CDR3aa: ASSHGQGFEPIY

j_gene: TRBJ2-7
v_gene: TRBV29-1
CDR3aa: SVAGGTGDYEQY

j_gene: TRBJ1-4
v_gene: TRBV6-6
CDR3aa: ASSQATTNEKLF

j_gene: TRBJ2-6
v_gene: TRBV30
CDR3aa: AWSEGPGANVLT

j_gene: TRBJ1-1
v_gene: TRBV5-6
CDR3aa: ASRHTTNTEAF